The following is a T cell receptor beta chain sequence with its context. Its antigen is as yet unknown. Following 10 days of culture, CD4+ T cells were isolated. Participants completed two doses of the BNT162b2 or mRNA-1273 vaccine. People in the vaccine group had not been infected with SARS-CoV-2 before, and their nucleocapsid antibodies were negative. On day 3 and again on day 7, half the medium was replaced with IL-2 medium. The sample belongs to a study of vaccination effects on CD4 cells after COVID-19. Whole-study findings and limits: Sampling in the study covered few convalescent patients and included no early post-infection timepoints. Late post-vaccination, clones induced by infection and those induced by vaccine underwent marked clonal contraction.

Germline loops: CDR1 LGHDT, CDR2 YNNKEL (reference sequence). V was pared by 3 bases and J by 0 bases, with 11 bases between. The CDR3 loop spans 15 amino acids. Data came from immunoSEQ multiplex PCR; TCRdb stores just in-frame clones and leaves some out. The profile covers tens of thousands of clones, with less than 75% appearing a single time and approximately 2.4% taken by the ten largest. The sequence was collected from a human donor who received a COVID-19 vaccine. The sequencing here drew on CD4+ T cells from PBMCs cultured without peptide, taken after COVID-19 vaccination. This chain uses TRBV3-1 (or the pseudogene TRBV3-2) with TRBJ1-1; the D is unclear. DNA of the CDR3: TGTGCCAGCAGCCATTCCGACGGAATGAACACTGAAGCTTTCTTT. Translated, it gives CASSHSDGMNTEAFF.